These 27 T cell receptor beta chains were sequenced from one sample in a study of control samples from healthy donors and cancer patients. This table comes from immunoSEQ multiplex PCR, and its TCRdb copy is limited to in-frame clones, with some not included. The data show 30,000 to 40,000 clones, with around 88% seen just once and under 25% held by the top ten. Sequencing was done on a sample of PBMCs. All receptors derive from a woman in her fifties or sixties with lung cancer.

The rearrangement joins TRBV5-1 to TRBJ2-5; the match to TRBD1 covers 8 bases. From germline, CDR1 is SGHRS and CDR2 YFSETQ. Unmatched junction bases numbered 7, after V lost 4 bases and J lost 5 bases. The length of the CDR3 is 14 residues. The CDR3 DNA follows: TGCGCCAGCAGCCGCGACAGGGGTGGGGAGACCCAGTACTTC. It codes for CASSRDRGGETQYF.

This clone was counted between two and nine times. The chain uses TRBV2 and TRBJ2-4; the D gene is possibly TRBD2 (6 bases). CDR1 is SNHLY, CDR2 FYNNEI, per germline. This CDR3 comprises 13 residues. V lost 10 bases, J lost 6 bases, and 16 bases lay in between. The CDR3 nucleotides are TGTGCCACGACGGGAAGCGGGCTAAACATTCAGTACTTC. This sequence encodes CATTGSGLNIQYF.

The chain is built from TRBV2 and TRBJ1-1; D remains unclear. The germline V gene has CDR1 SNHLY and CDR2 FYNNEI. The V and J ends lost 3 bases and 10 bases respectively, with 12 bases between them. This CDR3 has 12 residues. The CDR3 loop is CASSDYRARAFF. As DNA, the CDR3 is TGTGCCAGCAGTGACTACCGTGCTCGAGCTTTCTTT.

V usage is TRBV24-1 and J usage is TRBJ2-1; a possible D gene is TRBD2 (5 bases). V lost 5 bases, J lost 7 bases, and 17 bases lay in between. The CDR3 extends over 15 amino acids. The germline V gene encodes CDR1 KGHDR and CDR2 SFDVKD. The CDR3 is CATSGGKVTGNEQFF. The CDR3 nucleotides are TGTGCCACCAGTGGAGGAAAGGTAACGGGGAATGAGCAGTTCTTC.

The V call is TRBV5-4, the J call TRBJ2-5; 11 positions match TRBD2. Unmatched junction bases numbered 7, after V lost 2 bases and J lost 4 bases. Germline V gene sequence: CDR1 SGHNT, CDR2 YYREEE (reference sequence). CDR3 size: 16 residues. The CDR3 nucleotides are TGTGCCAGCAGCTTCCTGGAGCTAGCGGGGGGAGAGACCCAGTACTTC. The encoded protein is CASSFLELAGGETQYF.

This chain uses TRBV10-3 with TRBJ1-2, with a weak D call TRBD1 (5 bases). This CDR3 region has 14 residues. The V end lost 0 bases, the J end lost 1 base, and 6 bases lay between the germline ends. CDR1 is ENHRY and CDR2 is SYGVKD in the germline V gene. The CDR3 spells CAISESDINYGYTF. The CDR3 DNA is TGTGCCATCAGTGAGTCGGACATTAACTATGGCTACACCTTC.

The rearrangement uses TRBV20-1 and TRBJ2-2, with D maybe TRBD2 (5 bases). This CDR3 has 15 amino acids. Trimming took off 3 bases at V and 5 bases at J, with 16 bases between the two ends. Germline CDR1 and CDR2: DFQATT and SNEGSKA (reference sequence). This CDR3 reads CSASGESGKTGELFF. The CDR3, as DNA: TGCAGTGCTAGTGGGGAGTCCGGGAAGACCGGGGAGCTGTTTTTT.

This CDR3 is CASSFSLEAFF. In DNA, the CDR3 is TGTGCCAGCAGTTTTTCCCTTGAAGCTTTCTTT. The chain links TRBV12-3 or TRBV12-4 to TRBJ1-1; D remains ambiguous. The CDR3 extends over 11 amino acids. V dropped 3 bases and J dropped 7 bases, with 6 bases sitting between them.

The CDR3 DNA reads TGTGCCAGCAGCCAAGATGGGTGGGCTCGGTATGGCTACACCTTC. Translating gives CASSQDGWARYGYTF. The chain carries TRBV4-2 and TRBJ1-2, with no clear D. The CDR3 totals 15 residues. The germline gives CDR1 LGHNA, CDR2 YNFKEQ. V lost 0 bases to trimming and J lost 5 bases, with 13 bases between them.

The chain employs TRBV4-3 and TRBJ2-3; 8 nucleotides match TRBD2. From germline, CDR1 is LGHNA and CDR2 YSLEER. V dropped 0 bases and J dropped 6; count of bases not matched to a gene: 8. The CDR3 has 16 amino acids. CDR3 nucleotides: TGCGCCAGCAGCCAAGATGAAACGGGAGGGTGGGATACGCAGTATTTT. Translation: CASSQDETGGWDTQYF.

The CDR3 nucleotides read TGTGCCAGCAGTCCCGGGGTTCCTAGCAATCAGCCCCAGCATTTT. This translates into CASSPGVPSNQPQHF. The genes are TRBV6-2 or TRBV6-3 and TRBJ1-5, with unresolved D. The CDR3 consists of 15 residues. Germline-derived CDR1 and CDR2 are MNHEY and SVGEGT. V lost 5 bases, J lost 0 bases, and 11 bases lay in between.

The rearrangement joins TRBV28 to TRBJ1-1, with D perhaps TRBD1 (5 bases). Germline-derived CDR1 and CDR2 are MDHEN and SYDVKM. The CDR3 extends over 14 amino acids. V lost 2 bases and J lost 6, with 13 bases in between. The CDR3 coding sequence is TGTGCCAGCAGTTTAGCAGGGCAGGGCGCTGAAGCTTTCTTT. Protein: CASSLAGQGAEAFF.

This clone has a handful of counts. The chain carries TRBV27 and TRBJ1-1; 11 bases fit TRBD1. Losses at the gene ends were 6 bases for V and 5 bases for J; bases not matched to a gene: 11. CDR3 length: 16 amino acids. The germline gives CDR1 MNHEY, CDR2 SMNVEV (reference sequence). The CDR3: CASRGQGAAAGTEAFF. The CDR3 DNA reads as TGTGCCAGCAGAGGACAGGGGGCAGCCGCGGGGACTGAAGCTTTCTTT.

This clone was seen just once. The rearrangement uses TRBV11-2 and TRBJ1-2; TRBD1 matches 9 bases. Germline V CDR1 and CDR2: SGHAT, FQNNGV. This CDR3 contains 15 residues. J gave up 3 bases and V 2 bases, and 4 bases lay outside the gene matches. DNA of the CDR3: TGTGCCAGCAGCTTAATGGGGACAGGGCACTATGGCTACACCTTC. This translates into CASSLMGTGHYGYTF.

For the CDR3, the DNA is TGTGCCAGCAGCTTAGTTCCAGAGACCCAGTACTTC. As protein: CASSLVPETQYF. The chain links TRBV11-2 to TRBJ2-5, with no clear D. Trimming removed 1 base at V and 4 bases at J, with 4 bases between. There are 12 residues in the CDR3. Germline V CDR1 and CDR2: SGHAT, FQNNGV.

This clone was observed a handful of times. The chain recombines TRBV6-1 with TRBJ2-6; maybe TRBD2 (6 bases). The CDR3 is made up of 15 amino acids. CDR1 MNHNS and CDR2 SASEGT come from the germline V gene. The V end lost 2 bases, the J end lost 3 bases, and 8 bases lay between the germline ends. The CDR3 DNA reads TGTGCCAGCAGTGAAATGGGGGGTGGGGCCAACGTCCTGACTTTC. It translates to CASSEMGGGANVLTF.

The rearrangement links TRBV23-1 to TRBJ2-7, with D unclear. TRBV23-1 is an open reading frame whose function is uncertain. The CDR3 spans 10 residues. The V end was cut by 7 bases, the J end by 7 bases, with 8 bases between. CDR3 protein: CASTRREQYF. The CDR3, as DNA: TGCGCCAGCACCAGGCGTGAGCAGTACTTC.

In DNA, the CDR3 is TGCAGCGTTGAAGTAACGGAGGGCGCTGAAGCTTTCTTT. Translated: CSVEVTEGAEAFF. V usage is TRBV29-1 and J usage is TRBJ1-1, with D hard to call. The V end lost 1 base, the J end lost 6 bases, and 12 bases lay between the germline ends. The germline V gene encodes CDR1 SQVTM and CDR2 ANQGSEA. CDR3 length equals 13 residues.

The chain is built from TRBV28 and TRBJ2-3, with TRBD2 matching 8 bases. Germline V lookup: CDR1 MDHEN, CDR2 SYDVKM. V gave up 4 bases and J gave up 0 bases; unmatched junction bases: 9. The CDR3 runs 17 residues. The DNA for the CDR3 is TGTGCCAGCAGTTGGGGGGGCGGGGGGATGAGCACAGATACGCAGTATTTT. The encoded protein is CASSWGGGGMSTDTQYF.

The V gene is TRBV20-1, the J gene TRBJ2-1; no clear D gene. The length of the CDR3 is 13 residues. Trimming removed 3 bases at V and 3 bases at J, with 9 bases between. Germline-derived CDR1 and CDR2 are DFQATT and SNEGSKA (reference sequence). In DNA form, the CDR3 reads TGCAGTGCTAGTCGGGTGCGCTACAATGAGCAGTTCTTC. It codes for CSASRVRYNEQFF.

The J gene is TRBJ1-1, the V gene TRBV5-1; 12 positions agree with TRBD1. The germline gives CDR1 SGHRS, CDR2 YFSETQ. This CDR3 contains 15 residues. V shed 7 bases and J 2 bases; nucleotides not matched to a gene: 6. This CDR3 is CASVPGQGANTEAFF. CDR3 bases: TGCGCCAGCGTCCCGGGACAGGGGGCAAACACTGAAGCTTTCTTT.

The CDR3 sequence is CASSRGQRNTGELFF. The DNA of the CDR3 is TGTGCCAGCAGCCGGGGACAGCGGAACACCGGGGAGCTGTTTTTT. The chain employs TRBV7-2 and TRBJ2-2, with 7 bases lining up with TRBD1. The CDR3 has 15 amino acids. The ends lost 5 bases at V and 1 base at J; junction bases unmatched: 4. Germline V CDR1 and CDR2: SGHTA, FQGNSA. Full variable domain (outside the CDR3, taken from reference TRBV7-2 and TRBJ2-2): GAGVSQSPSNKVTEKGKDVELRCDPISGHTALYWYRQSLGQGLEFLIYFQGNSAPDKSGLPSDRFSAERTGGSVSTLTIQRTQQEDSAVYLCASSRGQRNTGELFFGEGSRLTVL.

V gene TRBV3-1 (or the pseudogene TRBV3-2) combines with J gene TRBJ1-1, with a tentative D call TRBD1 (5 bases). The length of the CDR3 is 15 residues. Germline CDR1 reads LGHDT; CDR2 reads YNNKEL (reference sequence). Trimming stripped 4 bases from V and 3 bases from J, with 15 bases between. CDR3 region: CASSPETGGHTEAFF. The CDR3 DNA sequence: TGTGCCAGCAGCCCCGAGACGGGGGGTCACACTGAAGCTTTCTTT.

This clone came up a few times. The chain uses TRBV27 and TRBJ1-5, with 8 bases identical to TRBD1. Trimming removed 3 bases from V and 6 bases from J; junction bases left unmatched: 7. The germline gives CDR1 MNHEY, CDR2 SMNVEV (reference sequence). The CDR3 has 15 residues. The CDR3 protein is CASSFSGGQSQPQHF. The CDR3, as DNA: TGTGCCAGCAGTTTTTCAGGGGGCCAGAGTCAGCCCCAGCATTTT.

The gene calls are TRBV6-5 and TRBJ2-7; D possibly uses TRBD1 or TRBD2 (5 bases each). The CDR3 has 15 amino acids. The germline CDR1 and CDR2 sequences are MNHEY and SVGAGI. V gave up 7 bases and J gave up 0 bases, with 16 bases separating them. The CDR3 sequence is CASNNRGDSSYEQYF. The CDR3 DNA follows: TGTGCCAGCAACAACCGAGGGGATAGCTCCTACGAGCAGTACTTC.

The chain couples TRBV19 to TRBJ2-7; D might be TRBD2 (5 bases). With 2 bases removed from V and 6 bases from J, the gap between germline ends came to 11 bases. This CDR3 comprises 13 residues. Germline CDR1 and CDR2: LNHDA and SQIVND (reference sequence). Here the CDR3 DNA reads TGTGCCAGTAGTATAAATGAAGGAGGCGAGCAGTACTTC. Its protein product is CASSINEGGEQYF.

The chain joins TRBV19 to TRBJ2-2; 10 bases agree with TRBD2. Per germline, CDR1 LNHDA and CDR2 SQIVND (reference sequence). The V and J ends lost 1 base and 7 bases, in that order; junction bases with no gene match: 3. The CDR3 extends over 15 amino acids. CDR3 nucleotides: TGTGCCAGTAGTATAGCAGCGGGAGGGGTCGGGGAGCTGTTTTTT. It yields the protein CASSIAAGGVGELFF.